Following are 20 T cell receptor beta chains from one sample sequenced in a study of cytomegalovirus exposure and HLA in healthy donors. Primers included in the PCR were 60 Vbeta and 13 Jbeta primers. This table comes from immunoSEQ multiplex PCR, and its TCRdb copy is limited to in-frame clones, with some not included. The sample holds 95,000 to 150,000 clones, under 85% seen once. The specimen sequenced was PBMCs. Receptors originate from a human donor in good health.

The rearrangement links TRBV6-4 to TRBJ1-6; no clear D gene. Germline V gene lookup returns CDR1 MRHNA and CDR2 SNTAGT. V lost 0 bases and J lost 10, with 10 bases in between. The CDR3 is 14 residues long. The CDR3 spells CASSDSTGGSPLHF. Here the CDR3 DNA reads TGTGCCAGCAGTGACTCGACGGGTGGATCACCCCTCCACTTT.

This clone was counted a few times. CDR3 residues: CASSQSPYGYGYTF. As DNA, the CDR3 is TGTGCCAGCAGCCAAAGTCCCTACGGCTATGGCTACACCTTC. This chain joins TRBV27 and TRBJ1-2; D call uncertain. V was trimmed by 6 bases and J by 4 bases, leaving 15 bases between them. Germline assignment: CDR1 MNHEY and CDR2 SMNVEV (reference sequence). This CDR3 spans 14 amino acids.

The chain carries TRBV5-6 and TRBJ2-7; maybe TRBD1 (6 bases). Germline loops: CDR1 SGHDT, CDR2 YYEEEE. This CDR3 has 17 residues. V lost 0 bases to trimming and J lost 1 base, with 17 bases between them. The CDR3 protein is CASSLDPSGRGSYEQYF. The DNA of the CDR3 is TGTGCCAGCAGCTTGGACCCATCGGGAAGGGGGTCCTACGAGCAGTACTTC.

The chain links TRBV7-9 to TRBJ2-5; TRBD1 matches 7 bases. This CDR3 is built from 15 residues. From germline, CDR1 is SEHNR and CDR2 FQNEAQ (reference sequence). V lost 4 bases, J lost 11 bases, and 16 bases stayed unmatched. CDR3 DNA sequence: TGTGCCAGCAGCTCCACAGGGGCCACAGGCTCGGAGCAGTACTTC. Translated: CASSSTGATGSEQYF.

This rearrangement joins TRBV2 to TRBJ2-7, with TRBD1 matching 7 bases. CDR1 SNHLY and CDR2 FYNNEI come from the germline V gene. The CDR3 contains 15 residues. After removal of 5 bases from V and 0 bases from J, the junction contained 7 bases not matched to a gene. The CDR3 sequence: CASSRTGGSSYEQYF. The DNA for the CDR3 is TGTGCCAGCAGTAGGACAGGTGGTAGCTCCTACGAGCAGTACTTC.

The gene calls are TRBV4-1 and TRBJ1-3; D is ambiguous. The CDR3 spans 17 residues. V shed 0 bases and J shed 0 bases, with 12 bases lying between them. Germline CDR1 and CDR2: MGHRA and YSYEKL. The CDR3, as DNA: TGCGCCAGCAGCCAAGATCGCCCCAGGAACTCTGGAAACACCATATATTTT. This encodes CASSQDRPRNSGNTIYF.

This clone appeared once. V usage is TRBV5-1 and J usage is TRBJ2-1; TRBD2 matches at 9 bases. The length of the CDR3 is 16 residues. Germline V gene lookup returns CDR1 SGHRS and CDR2 YFSETQ. Trimming removed 4 bases from V and 8 bases from J; junction bases left unmatched: 13. The CDR3 is CASSAMFSGSVHEQFF. CDR3 nucleotides: TGCGCCAGCAGCGCCATGTTTAGCGGGAGCGTCCATGAGCAGTTCTTC.

The chain carries TRBV6-6 and TRBJ2-4; D is perhaps TRBD2 (5 bases). Germline V gene data show CDR1 as MNHNY and CDR2 as SVGAGI (reference sequence). The length of the CDR3 is 16 residues. Trimming took 2 bases from V and 2 from J, leaving 13 bases between them. The CDR3 spells CASSYGGSDSKNIQYF. The CDR3 nucleotides read TGTGCCAGCAGTTACGGTGGGAGTGACTCCAAAAACATTCAGTACTTC.

A few counts support this clone. The gene calls are TRBV5-4 and TRBJ1-1; no firm D call. The CDR3 is 15 residues long. V was shortened by 3 bases and J by 1 base, with 13 bases between the two germline ends. From germline, CDR1 is SGHNT and CDR2 YYREEE (reference sequence). The CDR3 coding sequence is TGTGCCAGCAGCTACGGGAGGCAGGAGAACACTGAAGCTTTCTTT. As protein: CASSYGRQENTEAFF.

In DNA form, the CDR3 reads TGTGCCAGCAGCTTAGGACTAGCGGACTACAATGAGCAGTTCTTC. It translates to CASSLGLADYNEQFF. The J gene is TRBJ2-1, the V gene TRBV5-5; the match to TRBD2 covers 10 bases. Trimming at V came to 2 bases and at J to 3 bases, leaving 2 bases not matched to a gene. This CDR3 comprises 15 residues. CDR1 is SGHKS and CDR2 is YYEKEE in the germline V gene (reference sequence).

This chain uses TRBV6-5 with TRBJ2-5; tentative D call: TRBD2 (6 bases). The germline V gene encodes CDR1 MNHEY and CDR2 SVGAGI. The CDR3 has 14 amino acids. The V and J ends lost 7 bases and 3 bases respectively, with 15 bases between them. CDR3 sequence (DNA): TGTGCCAGCACTGGTCCCGGAGGGAAAGAGACCCAGTACTTC. This codes for CASTGPGGKETQYF.

This clone showed up just a few times. The rearrangement joins TRBV30 to TRBJ1-2; D call uncertain. Germline CDR1 GTSNPN, CDR2 SVGIG (reference sequence). The CDR3 runs to 12 residues. The germline V and J ends were trimmed by 0 bases and 7 bases, with 9 bases remaining between them. CDR3 sequence: CAWSVSGFGYTF. The CDR3 nucleotides are TGTGCCTGGAGTGTATCCGGGTTTGGCTACACCTTC.

There are a few counts of this clone. The chain carries TRBV5-4 and TRBJ1-2; weak D call: TRBD1 (6 bases). V shed 2 bases and J shed 9 bases, with 17 bases lying between them. CDR3 length: 14 amino acids. CDR1 is SGHNT, CDR2 YYREEE, per germline (reference sequence). CDR3 region: CASSLGAGVNRYTF. The CDR3 region has the DNA TGTGCCAGCAGCTTAGGGGCAGGGGTTAATCGCTACACCTTC.

This clone showed up just once. The rearrangement uses TRBV10-3 and TRBJ2-1, with TRBD2 identical over 7 bases. Germline values: CDR1 ENHRY, CDR2 SYGVKD. The CDR3 contains 16 residues. With 5 bases clipped from V and 4 bases from J, the junction kept 11 bases outside the gene matches. Written as DNA, the CDR3 is TGTGCCATCAGTCCCCCTACGAGGGAGGGGTACAATGAGCAGTTCTTC. The encoded protein is CAISPPTREGYNEQFF.

The chain links TRBV19 to TRBJ1-2; 7 bases align to TRBD1. This CDR3 is 15 amino acids long. The junction had 9 bases not matched to a gene; V was cut back by 3 bases and J by 5 bases. The germline gives CDR1 LNHDA, CDR2 SQIVND (reference sequence). CDR3 bases: TGTGCCAGTAGTATTTCGACAGGGACCCTTTATGGCTACACCTTC. Its protein is CASSISTGTLYGYTF.

This sequence joins TRBV6-6 and TRBJ1-1; no definite D call. V was shortened by 6 bases and J by 2 bases, with 13 bases between the two germline ends. In germline, CDR1 is MNHNY, CDR2 SVGAGI (reference sequence). This CDR3 has 14 amino acids. The DNA of the CDR3 is TGTGCCAGCAGGTCCCACGGTATTAACACTGAAGCTTTCTTT. Translated: CASRSHGINTEAFF.

The chain has TRBV29-1 and TRBJ1-1; 7 bases are a match to TRBD1. Germline assignment: CDR1 SQVTM and CDR2 ANQGSEA. The CDR3 consists of 15 residues. Germline trimming cut 6 bases from V and 3 bases from J; bases unmatched to any gene: 13. CDR3: CSVHLTGKGDTEAFF. The DNA of the CDR3 is TGCAGCGTCCATCTGACAGGGAAGGGGGACACTGAAGCTTTCTTT.

This chain links TRBV2 with TRBJ2-7, with D perhaps matching TRBD2 (6 bases). Trimming stripped 8 bases from V and 5 bases from J, with 16 bases between. There are 13 residues in the CDR3. The germline V gene encodes CDR1 SNHLY and CDR2 FYNNEI. The CDR3 sequence is CASQGRGTDEQYF. In DNA form, the CDR3 reads TGTGCCAGCCAAGGGCGGGGTACCGACGAGCAGTACTTC.

V is TRBV18 and J is TRBJ2-7, with 10 nucleotides matching TRBD2. After removal of 5 bases from V and 6 bases from J, the junction contained 16 bases not matched to a gene. The CDR3 covers 17 residues. CDR1 and CDR2 from the germline V gene are KGHSH and LQKENI. The DNA for the CDR3 is TGTGCCAGCTCAACCAGGGGACGGACAGCGGGAGGGCGCGAGCAGTACTTC. This encodes CASSTRGRTAGGREQYF.

This clone was detected a few times. The J gene is TRBJ1-2, the V gene TRBV28; 9 nucleotides align to TRBD1. The CDR3 is 13 amino acids. Per the germline V gene, CDR1 is MDHEN and CDR2 is SYDVKM. J gave up 8 bases and V 4 bases, and 5 bases lay outside the gene matches. CDR3 coding DNA: TGTGCCAGCAGTTCCACAGGGGGCCTGGGCTACACCTTC. This encodes CASSSTGGLGYTF.